Presented here are 10 T cell receptor beta chains from one specimen sequenced in a study of cytomegalovirus exposure and HLA in healthy donors. Use of 60 Vbeta and 13 Jbeta primers characterized the PCR. Generated by immunoSEQ multiplex PCR, the TCRdb table keeps only in-frame clones and is missing some. The sample includes 120,000 or so clones, 77% of them seen just once. Sample: PBMCs. These TCRs come from a young man in good health and CMV-seropositive.

The chain has TRBV29-1 and TRBJ2-3, with a possible D match to TRBD2 (6 bases). V dropped 0 bases and J dropped 2 bases, with 18 bases sitting between them. CDR1 and CDR2 from the germline V gene are SQVTM and ANQGSEA. The CDR3 has 17 residues. The CDR3 sequence is CSVEDATSRGLTDTQYF. The CDR3 region has the DNA TGCAGCGTTGAAGATGCCACGTCAAGGGGACTCACAGATACGCAGTATTTT.

The chain recombines TRBV5-1 with TRBJ2-2; D might be TRBD1 (6 bases). CDR3 length: 21 residues. V was trimmed by 2 bases and J by 6 bases, leaving 32 bases between them. The germline V gene has CDR1 SGHRS and CDR2 YFSETQ. For the CDR3, the DNA is TGCGCCAGCAGCTTTCTACCCAATGTCCTGGACAGCCTAAAATGGGCCGGGGAGCTGTTTTTT. Its translation is CASSFLPNVLDSLKWAGELFF.

This chain joins TRBV5-1 and TRBJ2-7; 11 bases are a match to TRBD2. The ends lost 4 bases at V and 2 bases at J; junction bases unmatched: 8. The length of the CDR3 is 16 residues. Germline V CDR1 and CDR2: SGHRS, YFSETQ. CDR3 protein: CASSAGTSGYPYEQYF. The CDR3 DNA follows: TGCGCCAGCAGCGCCGGGACTAGCGGTTACCCCTACGAGCAGTACTTC.

The rearrangement joins TRBV5-1 to TRBJ2-7; a possible D gene is TRBD2 (6 bases). Germline V lookup: CDR1 SGHRS, CDR2 YFSETQ. Trimming removed 4 bases from V and 11 bases from J, with 25 bases in between. This CDR3 is 15 amino acids long. CDR3 bases: TGCGCCAGCAGCGCCACCCAACCGGGACGGGAGTCAGAGTACTTC. Translating it yields CASSATQPGRESEYF.

CDR3 nucleotide sequence: TGTGCCAGTACTCTCCCCCTAGCGGGGACCGGGGAGCTGTTTTTT. Translating it yields CASTLPLAGTGELFF. The rearrangement uses TRBV19 and TRBJ2-2, with 9 bases fitting TRBD2. CDR3 size: 15 residues. The germline CDR1 and CDR2 sequences are LNHDA and SQIVND (reference sequence). V was clipped by 7 bases and J by 5 bases; unmatched bases: 8.

The chain couples TRBV5-4 to TRBJ2-5, with D perhaps matching TRBD2 (5 bases). There are 13 residues in the CDR3. V was trimmed by 2 bases and J by 4 bases, leaving 9 bases between them. The germline CDR1 and CDR2 sequences are SGHNT and YYREEE (reference sequence). CDR3 sequence: CASSFKGRETQYF. The CDR3 DNA sequence: TGTGCCAGCAGCTTTAAAGGGAGAGAGACCCAGTACTTC.

This clone was detected a few times. The chain links TRBV6-1 to TRBJ1-4; TRBD1 is a possible D gene (5 bases). The length of the CDR3 is 15 residues. V was pared by 2 bases and J by 5 bases, with 12 bases between. CDR1 MNHNS and CDR2 SASEGT come from the germline V gene. CDR3 amino acids: CASSETGLINEKLFF. The CDR3 DNA follows: TGTGCCAGCAGTGAAACGGGACTAATCAATGAAAAACTGTTTTTT.

The chain uses TRBV7-9 and TRBJ1-6; D remains ambiguous. V lost 2 bases, J lost 8 bases, and 10 bases lay in between. CDR1 SEHNR and CDR2 FQNEAQ come from the germline V gene (reference sequence). The CDR3 runs to 14 residues. The CDR3 here is CASSLKRTDSPLHF. CDR3 DNA sequence: TGTGCCAGCAGCTTAAAGCGGACCGATTCACCCCTCCACTTT.

This clone has just a few counts. This chain connects TRBV19 to TRBJ2-6; TRBD1 matches 9 bases. Germline lookup yields CDR1 LNHDA and CDR2 SQIVND (reference sequence). There are 18 residues in the CDR3. The V segment lost 6 bases and the J segment 1 base; nucleotides outside the gene matches: 10. The CDR3 nucleotides are TGTGCCAGTAGGGGACAGGGCCTTGCCACTTCTGGGGCCAACGTCCTGACTTTC. Encoded protein: CASRGQGLATSGANVLTF.

The rearrangement uses TRBV19 and TRBJ1-1; D is possibly TRBD1 (6 bases). Trimming pared 1 base from V and 1 base from J, leaving 13 bases between. The CDR3 totals 16 residues. The germline gives CDR1 LNHDA, CDR2 SQIVND (reference sequence). In DNA form, the CDR3 reads TGTGCCAGTAGTATAGTACTGGGACACCCGAACACTGAAGCTTTCTTT. It codes for CASSIVLGHPNTEAFF.